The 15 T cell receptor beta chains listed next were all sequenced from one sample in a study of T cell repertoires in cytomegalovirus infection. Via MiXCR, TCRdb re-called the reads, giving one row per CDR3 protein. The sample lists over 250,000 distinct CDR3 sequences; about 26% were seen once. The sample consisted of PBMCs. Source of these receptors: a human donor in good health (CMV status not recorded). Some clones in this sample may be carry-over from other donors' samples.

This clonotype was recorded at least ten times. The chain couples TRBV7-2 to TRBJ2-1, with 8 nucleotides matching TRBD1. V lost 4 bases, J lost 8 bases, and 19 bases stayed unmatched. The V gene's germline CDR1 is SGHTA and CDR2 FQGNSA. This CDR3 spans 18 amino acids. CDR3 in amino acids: CASSSLGIGQGAMDEQFF. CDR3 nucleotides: TGTGCCAGCAGCTCCCTCGGGATTGGCCAGGGGGCAATGGATGAGCAGTTCTTC.

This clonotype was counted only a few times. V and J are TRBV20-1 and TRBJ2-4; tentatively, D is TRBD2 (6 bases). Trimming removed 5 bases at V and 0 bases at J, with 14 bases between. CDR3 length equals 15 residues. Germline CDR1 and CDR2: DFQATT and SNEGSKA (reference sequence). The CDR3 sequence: CSAEGGNLAKNIQYF. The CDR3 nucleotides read TGCAGTGCTGAGGGCGGGAACCTAGCCAAAAACATTCAGTACTTC.

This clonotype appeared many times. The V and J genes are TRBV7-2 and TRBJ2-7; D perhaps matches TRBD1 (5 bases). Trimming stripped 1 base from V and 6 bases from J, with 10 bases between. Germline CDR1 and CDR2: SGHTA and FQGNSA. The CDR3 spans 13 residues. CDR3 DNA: TGTGCCAGCAGCTTAGATTGGGGCGGCGAGCAGTACTTC. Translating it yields CASSLDWGGEQYF.

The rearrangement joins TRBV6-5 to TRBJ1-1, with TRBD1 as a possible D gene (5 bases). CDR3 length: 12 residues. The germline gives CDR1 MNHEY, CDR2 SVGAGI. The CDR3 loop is CSGSYAGTEAFF. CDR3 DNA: TGTTCCGGCAGTTACGCAGGGACTGAAGCTTTCTTT.

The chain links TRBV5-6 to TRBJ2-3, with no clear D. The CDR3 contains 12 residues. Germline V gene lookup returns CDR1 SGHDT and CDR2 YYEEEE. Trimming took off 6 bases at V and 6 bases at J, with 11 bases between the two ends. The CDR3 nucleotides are TGTGCCAGCACCCTGACCGGCGATACGCAGTATTTT. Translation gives CASTLTGDTQYF.

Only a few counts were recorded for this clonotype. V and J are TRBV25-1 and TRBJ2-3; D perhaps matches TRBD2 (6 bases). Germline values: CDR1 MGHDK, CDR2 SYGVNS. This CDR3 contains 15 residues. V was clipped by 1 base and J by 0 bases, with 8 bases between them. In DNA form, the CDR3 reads TGTGCCAGCAGTGAATTGGAGGGTAGCACAGATACGCAGTATTTT. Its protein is CASSELEGSTDTQYF.

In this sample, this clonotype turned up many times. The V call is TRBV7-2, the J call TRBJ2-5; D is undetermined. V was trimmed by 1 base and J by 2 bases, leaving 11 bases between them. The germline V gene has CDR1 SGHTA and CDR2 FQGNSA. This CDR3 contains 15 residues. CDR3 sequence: CASSLGLARQETQYF. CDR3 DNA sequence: TGTGCCAGCAGCTTAGGTCTGGCGCGGCAAGAGACCCAGTACTTC.

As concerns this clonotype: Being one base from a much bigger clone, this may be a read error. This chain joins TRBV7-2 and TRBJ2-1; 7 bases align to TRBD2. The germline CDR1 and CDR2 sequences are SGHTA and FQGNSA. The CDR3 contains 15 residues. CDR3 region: CASSLGGGVPNGQFF. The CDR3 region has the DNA TGTGCCAGCAGCTTAGGTGGGGGGGTACCCAATGGGCAGTTCTTC.

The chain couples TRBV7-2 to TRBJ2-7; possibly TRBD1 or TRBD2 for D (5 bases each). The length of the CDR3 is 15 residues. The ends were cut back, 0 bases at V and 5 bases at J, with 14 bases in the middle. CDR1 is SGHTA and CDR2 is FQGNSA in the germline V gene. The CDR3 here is CASSLAGESRNEQYF. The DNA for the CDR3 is TGTGCCAGCAGCTTAGCGGGGGAGAGCCGGAACGAGCAGTACTTC.

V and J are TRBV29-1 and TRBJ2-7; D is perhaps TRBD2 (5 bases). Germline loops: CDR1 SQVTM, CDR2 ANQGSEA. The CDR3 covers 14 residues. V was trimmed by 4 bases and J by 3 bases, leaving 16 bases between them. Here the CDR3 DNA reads TGCAGCGTTGGCGGGTACGGCCTGAACTACGAGCAGTACTTC. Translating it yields CSVGGYGLNYEQYF.

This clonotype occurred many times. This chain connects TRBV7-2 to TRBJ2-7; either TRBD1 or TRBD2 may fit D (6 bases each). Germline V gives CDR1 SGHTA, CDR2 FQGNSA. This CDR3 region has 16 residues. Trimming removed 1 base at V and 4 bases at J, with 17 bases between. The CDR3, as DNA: TGTGCCAGCAGCTTAGAGGGGGGCAAGGCTGCTTACGAGCAGTACTTC. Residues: CASSLEGGKAAYEQYF.

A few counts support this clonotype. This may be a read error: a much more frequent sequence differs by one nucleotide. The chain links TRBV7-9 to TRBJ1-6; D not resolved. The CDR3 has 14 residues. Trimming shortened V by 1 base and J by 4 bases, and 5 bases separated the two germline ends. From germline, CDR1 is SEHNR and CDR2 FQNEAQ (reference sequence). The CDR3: CASSLEQYNSPLHF. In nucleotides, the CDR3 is TGTGCCAGCAGCTTAGAACAGTATAATTCACCCCTCCACTTT.

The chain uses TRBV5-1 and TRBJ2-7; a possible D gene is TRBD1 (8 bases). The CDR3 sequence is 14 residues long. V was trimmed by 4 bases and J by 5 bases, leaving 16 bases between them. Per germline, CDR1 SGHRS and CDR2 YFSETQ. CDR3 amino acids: CASSIGQGGDEQYF. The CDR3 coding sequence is TGCGCCAGCAGCATTGGACAGGGAGGGGACGAGCAGTACTTC.

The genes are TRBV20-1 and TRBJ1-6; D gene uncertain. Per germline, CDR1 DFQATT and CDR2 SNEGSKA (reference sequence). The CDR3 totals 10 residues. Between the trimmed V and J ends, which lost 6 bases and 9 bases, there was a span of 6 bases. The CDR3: CSAGPSPLHF. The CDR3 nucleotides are TGCAGTGCGGGCCCTTCACCCCTCCACTTT.

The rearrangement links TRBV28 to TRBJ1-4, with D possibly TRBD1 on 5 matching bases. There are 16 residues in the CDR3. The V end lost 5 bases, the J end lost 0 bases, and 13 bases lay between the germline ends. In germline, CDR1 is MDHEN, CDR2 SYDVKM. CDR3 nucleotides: TGTGCCAGCAGTCCAATCGACAGTGCAACTAATGAAAAACTGTTTTTT. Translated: CASSPIDSATNEKLFF.